Described below is a single TCR beta chain sequence and its context. This clone was detected ten times or more. This clone's antigen is unknown. Base qualities were left out, and no much larger clone turns up one base away. A second Seattle source provided samples from volunteer blood donors who had recovered from COVID-19. Collaborating institutions collected whole blood in K2EDTA tubes following their own protocols. Collaborator samples were shipped for TCRbeta analysis as frozen whole blood, isolated PBMCs, or DNA extracted from either sample type. This specimen comes from a study of blood T cell repertoires in COVID-19 (dated by TCRdb to the early 2020s). Regarding the complete study: Samples from collaborators originated in the United States, Italy and Spain and spanned both the acute and convalescent phases of COVID-19. The material from the prospective study consisted of cDNA or gDNA derived from T cells, B-cell-depleted T cells, or PBMCs. Deeply sampled blood TCRbeta repertoires from subjects exposed to, actively infected with, or recovered from COVID-19 were included in the dataset. A freely available public database, intended as a resource for researchers studying the immune response to SARS-CoV-2, is where the repertoires were released. The samples were drawn from the first 160 participants of the ongoing ImmuneRACE study and from over a thousand subjects provided by 6 global collaborators. A de-identified subject ID, COVID-19 status, age in years and sex were almost always included in the sample metadata. HLA class I and class II types, where available, came from metadata supplied by the sample provider rather than from assay-based typing.

Here is what the overall study found, with its caveats: The amount of clinical and demographic metadata varied by source and participant and was provided uncurated.

The CDR3 covers 13 residues, taking in both the cysteine and the phenylalanine. The DNA shown is the 39-base CDR3, in frame from base 1. V loses 6 bases at its end and J loses 7 bases; junction bases beyond the gene matches: 6. The immunoSEQ Assay, a bias-controlled multiplex PCR, was used to amplify TCRbeta CDR3 regions from genomic DNA. Per the source publication's procedure: The number of nucleated cells in each sample was estimated from the amplification of reference gene primers within the assay. To quantify the absolute abundance of each unique TCRbeta CDR3 rearrangement, sequence reads were collapsed and filtered. For each sample, productive Simpson clonality was calculated as the square root of Simpson's diversity index over productive rearrangements. TCRdb obtained this table from immuneACCESS and retained in-frame rearrangements with V and J assigned. These tables miss some clones; where compared with another copy, unresolved V genes account for less than half of the shortfall, and the remainder is unexplained. The V and J calls and clone size come from that table; D and trimming were worked out from the DNA. The sample table records roughly 130,000 clones; roughly 83% of these occur just once. Of the sample, under 15% is held by the ten largest clones.

The sequence joins TRBV12-3 or TRBV12-4 to TRBJ2-1; TRBD1 fits 7 bases in the junction. The clonotype comes from a woman aged 25-40 years who had recovered from COVID-19. The material sequenced was peripheral blood. The DNA sequence reads TGTGCCAGCAGGCCGGGACAGCGAAATGAGCAGTTCTTC. It codes for CASRPGQRNEQFF.